Reported below is one TCR beta chain. The V and J ends lost 3 bases and 7 bases, in that order; junction bases with no gene match: 4. This CDR3 contains 14 residues. Germline CDR1 is MNHNS and CDR2 is SASEGT. TCRdb's table, derived via immunoSEQ multiplex PCR, lists solely in-frame clones and lacks some. The data contain about 78,000 clones, roughly 86% of them singletons. This specimen comes from a study of blood T cell repertoires in COVID-19. On the study more broadly: COVID-19 samples from acute and convalescent phases originated in the United States, Italy and Spain.

Sequencing was done on a sample of peripheral blood. This rearrangement joins TRBV6-1 to TRBJ2-2; 8 positions match TRBD2. The TCR was taken from a man aged 50 to 59 with active or convalescent COVID-19. The CDR3: CASSDGGAIGELFF. CDR3 DNA sequence: TGTGCCAGCAGTGACGGGGGGGCGATCGGGGAGCTGTTTTTT.